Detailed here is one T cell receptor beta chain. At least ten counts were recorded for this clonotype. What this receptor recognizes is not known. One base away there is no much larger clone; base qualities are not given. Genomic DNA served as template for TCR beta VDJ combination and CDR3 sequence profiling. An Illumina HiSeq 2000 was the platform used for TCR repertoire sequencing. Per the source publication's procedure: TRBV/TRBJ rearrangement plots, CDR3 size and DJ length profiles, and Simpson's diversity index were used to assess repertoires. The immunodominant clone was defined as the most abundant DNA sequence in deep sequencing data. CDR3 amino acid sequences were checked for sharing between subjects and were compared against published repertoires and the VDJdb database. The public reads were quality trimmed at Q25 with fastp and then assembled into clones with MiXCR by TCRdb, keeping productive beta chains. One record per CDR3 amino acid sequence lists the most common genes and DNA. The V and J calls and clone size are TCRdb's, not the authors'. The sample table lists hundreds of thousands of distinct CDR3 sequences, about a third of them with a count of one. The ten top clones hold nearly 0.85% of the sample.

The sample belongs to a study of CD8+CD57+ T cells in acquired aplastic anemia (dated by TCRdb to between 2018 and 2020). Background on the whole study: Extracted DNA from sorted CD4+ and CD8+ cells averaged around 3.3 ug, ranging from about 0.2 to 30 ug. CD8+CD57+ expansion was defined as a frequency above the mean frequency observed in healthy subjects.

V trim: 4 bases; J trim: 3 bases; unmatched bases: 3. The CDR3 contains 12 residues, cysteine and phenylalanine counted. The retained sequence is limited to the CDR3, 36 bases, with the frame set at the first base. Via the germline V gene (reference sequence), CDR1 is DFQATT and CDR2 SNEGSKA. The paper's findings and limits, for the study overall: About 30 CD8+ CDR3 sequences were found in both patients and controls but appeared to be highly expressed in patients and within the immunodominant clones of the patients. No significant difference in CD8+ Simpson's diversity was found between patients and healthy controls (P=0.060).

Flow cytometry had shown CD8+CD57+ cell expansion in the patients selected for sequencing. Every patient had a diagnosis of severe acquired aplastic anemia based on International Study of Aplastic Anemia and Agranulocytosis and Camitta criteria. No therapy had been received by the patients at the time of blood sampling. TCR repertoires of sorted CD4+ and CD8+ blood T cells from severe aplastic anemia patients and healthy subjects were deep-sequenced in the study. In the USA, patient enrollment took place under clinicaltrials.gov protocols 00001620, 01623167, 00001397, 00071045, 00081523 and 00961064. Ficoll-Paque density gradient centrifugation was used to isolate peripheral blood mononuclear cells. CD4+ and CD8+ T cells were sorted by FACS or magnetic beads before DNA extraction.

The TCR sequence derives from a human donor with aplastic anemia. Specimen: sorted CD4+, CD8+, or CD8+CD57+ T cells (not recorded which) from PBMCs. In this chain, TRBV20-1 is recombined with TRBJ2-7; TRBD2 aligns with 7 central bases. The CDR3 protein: CSATGLDYEQYF. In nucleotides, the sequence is TGCAGTGCTACCGGACTAGACTACGAGCAGTACTTC.